The clone carrying this T cell receptor (beta chain) was counted at least ten times. The antigen is unknown. The sample is drawn from a study of T cells after yellow fever vaccination. Study-level results: Clones that expanded after primary vaccination mostly reappeared after the booster (roughly 96% CD4, approximately 85% CD8). Weaker overall, the secondary response nonetheless peaked faster (day 5 versus 15). Abundant contaminating clonotypes from the bulk population could appear in FACS-sorted repertoires.

For TCR, cDNA came from 5'RACE template switching, which added a universal primer site and UMIs. TCRdb independently ran MiXCR on the 5' RACE reads; one entry per CDR3 protein. The sample holds 350,000 to 550,000 distinct CDR3 sequences, around 20% seen once. Germline V gives CDR1 SQVTM, CDR2 ANQGSEA. There are 15 residues in the CDR3. With V trimmed by 6 bases and J by 6 bases, 14 bases remained unmatched. The chain is built from TRBV29-1 and TRBJ2-3; the match to TRBD1 covers 8 bases. The receptor was isolated from a man aged 18 to 35 who received the YFV17D yellow fever vaccine. The sequences come from PBMCs, collected before the yellow fever booster vaccination. The CDR3 here is CSVTSDRGVGDTQYF. The CDR3 DNA sequence: TGCAGCGTGACATCTGACAGGGGTGTTGGTGATACGCAGTATTTT.